This passage covers 24 T cell receptor beta chains from one sample sequenced in a study of T cell repertoires in cytomegalovirus infection. TCRdb analysed the reads with MiXCR anew, one entry per CDR3 protein. The sample consists of fewer than 300,000 distinct CDR3 sequences, over 20% of them appearing once. Sequencing used PBMCs. These receptors all stem from a human donor in good health (CMV status not recorded). Some clones in this sample may be carry-over from other donors' samples.

This clonotype has a count of ten or more. V and J are TRBV28 and TRBJ2-2, with D possibly matching TRBD1 (5 bases). The germline CDR1 and CDR2 sequences are MDHEN and SYDVKM. CDR3 length: 14 amino acids. V gave up 5 bases and J gave up 6 bases, with 13 bases separating them. The CDR3 DNA is TGTGCCAGCAGTGCAACCAGGGAAGCCGGGGAGCTGTTTTTT. It specifies CASSATREAGELFF.

This clonotype came up a few times. This chain uses TRBV20-1 with TRBJ2-3; 10 bases map to TRBD2. The CDR3 has 13 amino acids. Germline loops: CDR1 DFQATT, CDR2 SNEGSKA (reference sequence). J gave up 6 bases and V 7 bases, and 7 bases lay outside the gene matches. CDR3: CSVTPGLADTQYF. CDR3 bases: TGCAGTGTCACACCGGGACTAGCGGATACGCAGTATTTT.

The CDR3 DNA reads as TGTGCCAGCAAAGAACAGGGAACGAATGAGCAGTTCTTC. This sequence encodes CASKEQGTNEQFF. This rearrangement joins TRBV28 to TRBJ2-1, with TRBD1 as a possible D gene (6 bases). With 7 bases removed from V and 7 bases from J, the gap between germline ends came to 14 bases. Germline CDR1 is MDHEN and CDR2 is SYDVKM. The CDR3 is 13 amino acids.

The chain joins TRBV29-1 to TRBJ2-7; D is unclear. Germline CDR1 SQVTM, CDR2 ANQGSEA. This CDR3 comprises 12 residues. Trimming removed 3 bases from V and 3 bases from J, with 9 bases in between. The CDR3 DNA sequence: TGCAGCGTTGACGGTCAAATCTACGAGCAGTACTTC. Its protein is CSVDGQIYEQYF.

This clonotype was detected ten times or more. The rearrangement links TRBV12-5 to TRBJ2-1; D call uncertain. The CDR3 loop spans 13 amino acids. V was pared by 0 bases and J by 9 bases, with 9 bases between. The V gene's germline CDR1 is LGHNT and CDR2 FRNRAP. CDR3 sequence (DNA): TGTGCTAGTGGTTTGGTAGGCAGAATTGAGCAGTTCTTC. Translated, it gives CASGLVGRIEQFF.

This clonotype has ten or more counts. This chain joins TRBV7-2 and TRBJ1-5, with TRBD1 matching 10 bases. Germline values: CDR1 SGHTA, CDR2 FQGNSA. The CDR3 spans 15 residues. V gave up 5 bases and J gave up 7 bases; unmatched junction bases: 8. DNA for the CDR3: TGTGCCAGCAGCCCTCGACAGGGGGCACGACAGCCCCAGCATTTT. The encoded protein is CASSPRQGARQPQHF.

This chain joins TRBV19 and TRBJ2-6; D not resolved. Germline CDR1 reads LNHDA; CDR2 reads SQIVND (reference sequence). Trimming took 3 bases from V and 4 from J, leaving 10 bases between them. This CDR3 has 15 residues. The DNA of the CDR3 is TGTGCCAGTAGTATTTTGGGTGGCGGGGCCAACGTCCTGACTTTC. Translated, it gives CASSILGGGANVLTF.

In regard to this clonotype: The junction and the germline gene differ at one end; a read error may be behind it. V gene TRBV11-2 combines with J gene TRBJ2-7; D may be TRBD2 (6 bases). The CDR3 is 14 amino acids. Germline values: CDR1 SGHAT, CDR2 FQNNGV. The CDR3 nucleotides are TGTGCCAGCAGCTCGGGACTTCCCTCCCACGAGCAGTACTTC. Its protein is CASSSGLPSHEQYF. Drawing the rest from reference TRBV11-2 and TRBJ2-7, the complete variable domain is EAGVAQSPRYKIIEKRQSVAFWCNPISGHATLYWYQQILGQGPKLLIQFQNNGVVDDSQLPKDRFSAERLKGVDSTLKIQPAKLEDSAVYLCASSSGLPSHEQYFGPGTRLTVT.

The rearrangement links TRBV7-2 to TRBJ2-3; unclear D gene. V shed 5 bases and J shed 3 bases, with 9 bases lying between them. This CDR3 is 13 amino acids long. The germline CDR1 and CDR2 sequences are SGHTA and FQGNSA. This CDR3 is CASSLEQTDTQYF. In DNA form, the CDR3 reads TGTGCCAGCAGCCTGGAGCAGACAGATACGCAGTATTTT. Full variable domain (outside the CDR3, taken from reference TRBV7-2 and TRBJ2-3): GAGVSQSPSNKVTEKGKDVELRCDPISGHTALYWYRQSLGQGLEFLIYFQGNSAPDKSGLPSDRFSAERTGGSVSTLTIQRTQQEDSAVYLCASSLEQTDTQYFGPGTRLTVL.

This clonotype was picked up a small number of times. The CDR3 is CSARVPGFNYEQYF. The DNA of the CDR3 is TGCAGTGCTAGAGTGCCGGGATTTAACTACGAGCAGTACTTC. The chain combines TRBV20-1 with TRBJ2-7; perhaps TRBD2 as D (5 bases). The CDR3 length is 14 residues. The germline V gene has CDR1 DFQATT and CDR2 SNEGSKA (reference sequence). Trimming removed 1 base from V and 3 bases from J, with 13 bases in between.

The J gene is TRBJ2-1, the V gene TRBV7-2; 7 nucleotides agree with TRBD1. The CDR3 has 16 residues. Trimming cost V 0 bases and J 5 bases; bases outside gene matches: 7. The germline V gene has CDR1 SGHTA and CDR2 FQGNSA. CDR3 sequence reads: CASSLAIGGLHNEQFF. The CDR3 DNA follows: TGTGCCAGCAGCTTAGCGATAGGGGGCCTTCACAATGAGCAGTTCTTC. The whole variable domain, filled in from reference TRBV7-2 and TRBJ2-1, reads GAGVSQSPSNKVTEKGKDVELRCDPISGHTALYWYRQSLGQGLEFLIYFQGNSAPDKSGLPSDRFSAERTGGSVSTLTIQRTQQEDSAVYLCASSLAIGGLHNEQFFGPGTRLTVL.

The chain uses TRBV11-3 and TRBJ2-1; the match to TRBD2 covers 9 bases. The V segment lost 3 bases and the J segment 5 bases; nucleotides outside the gene matches: 5. CDR3 length equals 15 residues. The germline gives CDR1 SGHNT, CDR2 YENEEA. The CDR3: CASSLKTSGDNEQFF. The CDR3 DNA reads as TGTGCCAGCAGCTTGAAGACTAGCGGAGACAATGAGCAGTTCTTC.

The chain has TRBV10-3 and TRBJ2-7; D remains unclear. V shed 4 bases and J shed 0 bases, with 10 bases lying between them. This CDR3 has 14 residues. Germline CDR1 and CDR2: ENHRY and SYGVKD. The CDR3 region has the DNA TGTGCCATCAGTGGGTCAGGTGCCTCCTACGAGCAGTACTTC. Encoded protein: CAISGSGASYEQYF.

V usage is TRBV11-3 and J usage is TRBJ2-2, with 13 bases aligning to TRBD2. This CDR3 has 19 residues. The J segment lost 3 bases and the V segment lost 5 bases, leaving 12 bases of the junction unmatched. CDR1 and CDR2 (germline): SGHNT, YENEEA. This CDR3 reads CASSPGTSGMVWDTGELFF. The CDR3 nucleotides read TGTGCCAGCAGCCCGGGGACTAGCGGGATGGTTTGGGACACCGGGGAGCTGTTTTTT.

This clonotype was seen a handful of times. V and J are TRBV28 and TRBJ1-6, with D unresolved. The CDR3 extends over 13 amino acids. Germline CDR1 is MDHEN and CDR2 is SYDVKM. V lost 5 bases and J 4 bases, leaving 6 bases between the germline ends. CDR3 nucleotide sequence: TGTGCCAGCAGTCCAATATATAATTCACCCCTCCACTTT. It yields the protein CASSPIYNSPLHF.

The chain carries TRBV3-1 and TRBJ2-5; 8 bases fit TRBD1. The CDR3 sequence is 15 residues long. Germline CDR1 LGHDT, CDR2 YNNKEL (reference sequence). With 4 bases clipped from V and 5 bases from J, the junction kept 9 bases outside the gene matches. This CDR3 is CASSPPGTGVETQYF. DNA for the CDR3: TGTGCCAGCAGCCCCCCCGGGACAGGTGTTGAGACCCAGTACTTC.

This clonotype was observed a handful of times. This chain links TRBV5-5 with TRBJ1-5, with D perhaps matching TRBD1 (6 bases). CDR1 SGHKS and CDR2 YYEKEE come from the germline V gene (reference sequence). Deletions cut 4 bases from V and 2 bases from J, with 22 bases between. The CDR3 is 18 amino acids. CDR3 nucleotides: TGTGCCAGCAGCCCCCATTCTCTCCGGGACAATCGCAATCAGCCCCAGCATTTT. Translation: CASSPHSLRDNRNQPQHF.

The chain uses TRBV12-3 or TRBV12-4 and TRBJ1-1; a weak D match, TRBD1 (6 bases). V was cut by 2 bases and J by 7 bases, with 11 bases left in between. This CDR3 is 13 amino acids long. CDR3 amino acids: CASSLQGPGEAFF. The CDR3 DNA reads as TGTGCCAGCAGTTTACAGGGGCCGGGTGAAGCTTTCTTT.

This clonotype turned up a few times. This chain joins TRBV28 and TRBJ1-5; the D gene is possibly TRBD1 (5 bases). Trimming took off 1 base at V and 9 bases at J, with 16 bases between the two ends. This CDR3 is built from 15 residues. The germline CDR1 and CDR2 sequences are MDHEN and SYDVKM. The DNA of the CDR3 is TGTGCCAGCAGTTTATCCCGGGACCCAAGGGGGCCCCAGCATTTT. Its protein is CASSLSRDPRGPQHF.

This clonotype was recorded a few times. The V call is TRBV18, the J call TRBJ2-2, with D perhaps matching TRBD1 (5 bases). V was trimmed by 3 bases and J by 0 bases, leaving 11 bases between them. CDR1 KGHSH and CDR2 LQKENI come from the germline V gene. This CDR3 is 16 amino acids long. The CDR3 region is CASSPGQVPNTGELFF. Written as DNA, the CDR3 is TGTGCCAGCTCACCGGGGCAGGTTCCGAACACCGGGGAGCTGTTTTTT. Looking up the rest from reference TRBV18 and TRBJ2-2 gives the full variable domain: NAGVMQNPRHLVRRRGQEARLRCSPMKGHSHVYWYRQLPEEGLKFMVYLQKENIIDESGMPKERFSAEFPKEGPSILRIQQVVRGDSAAYFCASSPGQVPNTGELFFGEGSRLTVL.

The V gene is TRBV14, the J gene TRBJ2-5; a possible D gene is TRBD2 (6 bases). Trimming stripped 0 bases from V and 1 base from J, with 15 bases between. This CDR3 comprises 17 residues. CDR1 is SGHDN, CDR2 FVKESK, per germline. The CDR3 sequence: CASSQDGTSSPQETQYF. CDR3 in DNA: TGTGCCAGCAGCCAAGATGGTACTAGCAGTCCCCAAGAGACCCAGTACTTC.

CDR3 nucleotides: TGTGCCAGCAGCCCAGCGGGCTTATACAATGAGCAGTTCTTC. The encoded protein is CASSPAGLYNEQFF. The chain combines TRBV6-1 with TRBJ2-1, with D tentatively TRBD2 (6 bases). Deletions cut 6 bases from V and 4 bases from J, with 13 bases between. The germline gives CDR1 MNHNS, CDR2 SASEGT. There are 14 residues in the CDR3.

This clonotype was detected ten times or more. This chain connects TRBV7-2 to TRBJ2-7, with 13 bases lining up with TRBD2. This CDR3 comprises 16 residues. Germline V gives CDR1 SGHTA, CDR2 FQGNSA. Unmatched junction bases numbered 4, after V lost 3 bases and J lost 2 bases. DNA of the CDR3: TGTGCCAGCAGCTTCGGGACTAGCGGGAACCCCTACGAGCAGTACTTC. The encoded protein is CASSFGTSGNPYEQYF.

The V call is TRBV10-3, the J call TRBJ1-2; D perhaps matches TRBD1 (6 bases). CDR3 size: 14 residues. The V gene lost 4 bases and the J gene lost 6 bases, with 15 bases spanning the gap. Germline CDR1 and CDR2: ENHRY and SYGVKD. CDR3 DNA sequence: TGTGCCATCAGTGTAAACAGGGAGGTTGATGGCTACACCTTC. As protein: CAISVNREVDGYTF.